Here is one T cell receptor (beta chain) with its context. As yet, its antigen is unknown. Germline CDR1 reads LNHDA; CDR2 reads SQIVND (reference sequence). There are 18 residues in the CDR3. V lost 5 bases and J 0 bases, leaving 21 bases between the germline ends. The data stem from a study of Ad26.COV2.S vaccination and SARS-CoV-2 variants. The wider study: Sample donor was a member of the COV1001 Ad26.COV2.S trial arm. Study conclusions and caveats: The analyses of TCR breadth and depth may have understated the size of total T cell responses.

This sample's treatment: roughly 20 received Ad26.COV2.S at low or high dose, single or two shots; roughly five received placebo; per-sample allocation not given. Vaccine and placebo recipients were sampled on day 63 after the first injection. Method: immunoSEQ multiplex PCR; TCRdb's copy keeps in-frame clones and lacks some. Of 380,000 or so clones listed, about nine tenths were seen once; the top ten hold 5.5% to 7%. This chain joins TRBV19 and TRBJ2-3, with D perhaps assigned TRBD1 or TRBD2 (6 bases each). This specimen consisted of peripheral blood, obtained in a trial of Ad26.COV2.S vaccine versus placebo. This TCR was recovered from a person aged 18-60 years who received the Ad26.COV2.S COVID-19 vaccine or a placebo. The CDR3 here is CASSPRRRGSLSTDTQYF. The CDR3 coding sequence is TGTGCCAGTAGTCCCCGCCGGAGGGGGTCCCTTAGCACAGATACGCAGTATTTT.